Detailed here is one TCR beta chain. The antigen this receptor binds is unknown. The limits of the CDR3 on the DNA are not certain, so only TCRdb's listed CDR3 is given. There are 17 amino acids in the CDR3, from cysteine to phenylalanine inclusive. The germline V gene encodes CDR1 MNHNS and CDR2 SASEGT. The data were taken from a study of metastatic and nonmetastatic thyroid tumors (dated by TCRdb to 2020 to 2021). Broadly, across the study: Repertoires from peripheral blood and from tumor or nodule tissue samples of malignant and benign thyroid patients were compared.

Beyond this particular receptor, the publication reports: In both blood and tumor samples, malignant tumors were reported to have significantly higher TCR beta diversity than benign nodules.

Before undergoing thyroid surgery, none of the patients had been given any kind of treatment. Using T-cell receptor beta sequencing, the researchers looked back retrospectively at clinical samples from patients, gathered between the early 2010s and the late 2010s. Libraries were built with PCR. Sequencing instrument: Illumina HiSeq 4000. The TCR beta-chain CDR3 region of each patient was profiled by high-throughput sequencing. The paper's data handling went like this. A classifier to discriminate distant-metastatic papillary thyroid cancer patients was built from CDR3 differences across clinicopathological groups. The Shannon index was used to assess repertoire diversity, and the Morisita-Horn index was used to assess tumor-blood repertoire similarity. TCRdb itself trimmed the public reads at Q25 with fastp, ran MiXCR and retained productive beta chains. These V and J calls originate from TCRdb's pipeline instead of the authors' own analysis. The sample table shows about 64,000 clones, and just over 4% are seen once. About a fifth of the sample is taken by the ten largest.

This sequence originates from a female donor with papillary thyroid cancer or a benign thyroid nodule (not recorded which). Some clones in this sample may be carry-over from other donors' samples. The chain was built from TRBV6-1 and TRBJ2-3. Input material: blood. The CDR3 corresponds to CCASSLGIDSSTDTQYF.